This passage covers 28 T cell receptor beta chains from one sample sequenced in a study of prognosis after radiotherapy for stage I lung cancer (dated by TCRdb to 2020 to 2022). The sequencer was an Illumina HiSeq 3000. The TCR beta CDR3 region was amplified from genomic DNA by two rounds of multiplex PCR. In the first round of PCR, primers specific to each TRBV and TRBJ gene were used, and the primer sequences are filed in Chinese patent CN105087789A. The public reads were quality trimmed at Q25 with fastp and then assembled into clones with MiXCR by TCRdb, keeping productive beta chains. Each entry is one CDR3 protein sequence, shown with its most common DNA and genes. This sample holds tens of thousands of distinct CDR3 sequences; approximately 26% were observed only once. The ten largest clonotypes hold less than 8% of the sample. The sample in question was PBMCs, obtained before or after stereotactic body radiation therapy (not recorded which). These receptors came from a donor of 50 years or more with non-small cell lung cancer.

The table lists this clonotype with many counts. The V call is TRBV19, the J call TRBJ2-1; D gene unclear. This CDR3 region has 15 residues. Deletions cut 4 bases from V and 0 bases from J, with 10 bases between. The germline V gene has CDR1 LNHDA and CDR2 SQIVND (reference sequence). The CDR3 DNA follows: TGTGCCAGTAGTACGGTCCACAGCTCCTACAATGAGCAGTTCTTC. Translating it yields CASSTVHSSYNEQFF.

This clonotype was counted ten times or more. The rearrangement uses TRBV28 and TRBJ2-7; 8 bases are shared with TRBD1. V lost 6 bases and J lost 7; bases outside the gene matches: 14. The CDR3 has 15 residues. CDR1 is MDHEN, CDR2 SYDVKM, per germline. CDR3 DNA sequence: TGTGCCAGCAGGGACAGGGAATTTTTTTCGAGGGAGCAGTACTTC. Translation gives CASRDREFFSREQYF.

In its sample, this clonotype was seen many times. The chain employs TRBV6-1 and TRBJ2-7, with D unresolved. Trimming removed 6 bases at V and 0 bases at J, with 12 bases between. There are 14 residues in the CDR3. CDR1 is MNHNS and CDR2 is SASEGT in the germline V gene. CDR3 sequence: CASSPTATSYEQYF. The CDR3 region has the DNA TGTGCCAGCAGCCCTACGGCGACCTCCTACGAGCAGTACTTC.

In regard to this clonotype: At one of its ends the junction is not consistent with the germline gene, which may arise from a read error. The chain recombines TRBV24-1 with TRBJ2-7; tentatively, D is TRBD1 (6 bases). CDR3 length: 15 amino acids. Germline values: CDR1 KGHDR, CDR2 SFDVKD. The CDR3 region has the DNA TGTGCCGCCAGTGATGGGACACCGCCGTACTACGAGCAGTGCTTC. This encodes CAASDGTPPYYEQCF.

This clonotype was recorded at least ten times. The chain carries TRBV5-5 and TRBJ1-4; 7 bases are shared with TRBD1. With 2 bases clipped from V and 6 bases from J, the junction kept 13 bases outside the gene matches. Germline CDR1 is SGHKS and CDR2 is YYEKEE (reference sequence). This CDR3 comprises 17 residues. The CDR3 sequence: CASSLGPHRGRDEKLFF. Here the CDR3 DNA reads TGTGCCAGCAGCTTAGGGCCACACAGGGGTAGGGATGAAAAACTGTTTTTT.

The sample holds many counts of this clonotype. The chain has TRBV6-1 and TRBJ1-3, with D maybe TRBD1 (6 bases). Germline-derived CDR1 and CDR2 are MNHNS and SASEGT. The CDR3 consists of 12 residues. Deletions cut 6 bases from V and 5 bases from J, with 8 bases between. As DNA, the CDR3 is TGTGCCAGCAGCGGGGGCAGAAACACCATATATTTT. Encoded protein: CASSGGRNTIYF.

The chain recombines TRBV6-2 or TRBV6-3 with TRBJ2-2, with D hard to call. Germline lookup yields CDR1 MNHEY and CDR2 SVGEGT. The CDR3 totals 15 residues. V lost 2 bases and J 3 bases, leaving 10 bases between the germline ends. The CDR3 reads CASSYGLPHTGELFF. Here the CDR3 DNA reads TGTGCCAGCAGTTACGGGCTGCCCCACACCGGGGAGCTGTTTTTT.

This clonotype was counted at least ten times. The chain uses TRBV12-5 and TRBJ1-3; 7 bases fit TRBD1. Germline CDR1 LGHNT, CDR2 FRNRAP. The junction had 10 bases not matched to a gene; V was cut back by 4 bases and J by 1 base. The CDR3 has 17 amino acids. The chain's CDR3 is CASGSRDSGGSGNTIYF. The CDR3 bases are TGTGCTAGTGGTTCTCGGGACAGTGGAGGTTCTGGAAACACCATATATTTT.

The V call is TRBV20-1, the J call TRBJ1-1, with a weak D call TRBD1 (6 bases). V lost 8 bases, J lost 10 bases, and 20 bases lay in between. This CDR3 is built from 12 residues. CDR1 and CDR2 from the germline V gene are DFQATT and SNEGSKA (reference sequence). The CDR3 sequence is CSSETTRGPAFF. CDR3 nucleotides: TGCAGTTCCGAGACTACCCGGGGGCCAGCTTTCTTT.

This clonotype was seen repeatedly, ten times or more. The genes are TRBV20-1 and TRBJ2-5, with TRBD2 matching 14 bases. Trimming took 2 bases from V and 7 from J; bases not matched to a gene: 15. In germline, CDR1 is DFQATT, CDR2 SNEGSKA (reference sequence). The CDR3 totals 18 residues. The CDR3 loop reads CSARPPRTSGGPRGTQYF. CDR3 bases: TGCAGTGCTAGACCACCCCGGACTAGCGGGGGGCCAAGGGGGACCCAGTACTTC.

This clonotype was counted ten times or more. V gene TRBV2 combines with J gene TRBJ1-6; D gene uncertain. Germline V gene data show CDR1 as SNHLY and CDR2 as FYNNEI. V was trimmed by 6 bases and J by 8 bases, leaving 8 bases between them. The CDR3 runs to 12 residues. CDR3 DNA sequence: TGTGCCAGCAGACAGAAGGATTCACCCCTCCACTTT. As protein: CASRQKDSPLHF.

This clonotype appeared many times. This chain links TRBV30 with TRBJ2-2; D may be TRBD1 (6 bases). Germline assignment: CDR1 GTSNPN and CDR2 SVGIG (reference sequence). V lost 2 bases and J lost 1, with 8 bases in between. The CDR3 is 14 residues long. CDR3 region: CAWSRTENTGELFF. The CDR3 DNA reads TGTGCCTGGAGTCGGACAGAGAACACCGGGGAGCTGTTTTTT.

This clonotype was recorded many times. The CDR3 protein is CAWSADRGRQETQYF. CDR3 in DNA: TGTGCCTGGAGTGCGGACAGGGGGCGTCAAGAGACCCAGTACTTC. The gene calls are TRBV30 and TRBJ2-5; 11 nucleotides agree with TRBD1. The CDR3 runs 15 residues. The junction had 3 bases not matched to a gene; V was cut back by 1 base and J by 2 bases. Germline CDR1 reads GTSNPN; CDR2 reads SVGIG (reference sequence). Using reference TRBV30 and TRBJ2-5 for the parts outside the CDR3, the full variable domain is SQTIHQWPATLVQPVGSPLSLECTVEGTSNPNLYWYRQAAGRGLQLLFYSVGIGQISSEVPQNLSASRPQDRQFILSSKKLLLSDSGFYLCAWSADRGRQETQYFGPGTRLLVL.

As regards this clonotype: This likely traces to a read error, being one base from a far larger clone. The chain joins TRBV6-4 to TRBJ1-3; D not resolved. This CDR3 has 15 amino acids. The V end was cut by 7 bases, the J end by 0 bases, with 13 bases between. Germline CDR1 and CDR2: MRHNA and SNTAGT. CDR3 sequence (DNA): TGTGCCAGCACACGACGGCTACTCTCTGGAAACACCATATATTTT. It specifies CASTRRLLSGNTIYF.

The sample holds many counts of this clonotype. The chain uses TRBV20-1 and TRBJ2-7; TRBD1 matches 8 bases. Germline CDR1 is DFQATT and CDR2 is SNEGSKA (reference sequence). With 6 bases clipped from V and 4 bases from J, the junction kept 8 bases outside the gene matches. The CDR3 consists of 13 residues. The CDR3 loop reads CSAEAGTGYEQYF. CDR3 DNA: TGCAGTGCCGAAGCAGGGACAGGATACGAGCAGTACTTC.

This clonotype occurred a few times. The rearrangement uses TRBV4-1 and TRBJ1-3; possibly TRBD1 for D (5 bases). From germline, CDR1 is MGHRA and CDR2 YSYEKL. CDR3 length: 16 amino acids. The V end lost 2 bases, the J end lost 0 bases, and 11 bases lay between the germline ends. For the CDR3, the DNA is TGCGCCAGCAGCCAAACAGGTGGGACCTCTGGAAACACCATATATTTT. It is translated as CASSQTGGTSGNTIYF.

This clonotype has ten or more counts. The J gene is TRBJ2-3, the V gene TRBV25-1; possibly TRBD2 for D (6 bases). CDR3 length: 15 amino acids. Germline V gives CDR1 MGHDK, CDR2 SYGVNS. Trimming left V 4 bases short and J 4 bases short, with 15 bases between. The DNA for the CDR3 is TGTGCCAGCAGTGCACAGGTCGGAGGGGCAGATACGCAGTATTTT. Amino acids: CASSAQVGGADTQYF.

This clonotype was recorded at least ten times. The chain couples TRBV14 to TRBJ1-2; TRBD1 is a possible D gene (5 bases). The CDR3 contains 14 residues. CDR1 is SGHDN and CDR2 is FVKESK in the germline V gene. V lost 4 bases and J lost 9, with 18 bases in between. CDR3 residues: CASSPAGGNSRYTF. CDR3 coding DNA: TGTGCCAGCAGCCCCGCCGGGGGGAACAGTCGCTACACCTTC.

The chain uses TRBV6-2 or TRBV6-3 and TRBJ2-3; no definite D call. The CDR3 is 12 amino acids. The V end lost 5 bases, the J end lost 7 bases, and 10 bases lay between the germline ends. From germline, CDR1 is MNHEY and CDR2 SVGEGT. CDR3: CASSDPLHTQYF. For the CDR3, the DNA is TGTGCCAGCAGTGACCCATTACATACGCAGTATTTT.

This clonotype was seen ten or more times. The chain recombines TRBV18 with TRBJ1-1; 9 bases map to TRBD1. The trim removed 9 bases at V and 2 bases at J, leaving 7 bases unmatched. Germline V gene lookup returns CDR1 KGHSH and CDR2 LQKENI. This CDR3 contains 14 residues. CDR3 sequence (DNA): TGTGCCAGTAGTCCGGACAGGGGTAACACTGAAGCTTTCTTT. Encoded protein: CASSPDRGNTEAFF.

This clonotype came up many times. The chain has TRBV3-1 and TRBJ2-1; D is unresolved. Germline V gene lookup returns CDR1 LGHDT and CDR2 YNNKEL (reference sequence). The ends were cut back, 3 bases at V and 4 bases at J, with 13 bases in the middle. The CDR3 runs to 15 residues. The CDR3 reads CASSQDPDGYNEQFF. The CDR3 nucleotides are TGTGCCAGCAGCCAGGACCCCGACGGGTACAATGAGCAGTTCTTC.

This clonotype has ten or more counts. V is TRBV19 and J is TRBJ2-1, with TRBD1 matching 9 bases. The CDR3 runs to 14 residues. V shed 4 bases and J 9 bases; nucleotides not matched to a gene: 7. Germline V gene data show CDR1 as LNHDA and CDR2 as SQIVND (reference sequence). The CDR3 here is CASSTNTGGSEQFF. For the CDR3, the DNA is TGTGCCAGTAGTACGAACACAGGGGGCAGTGAGCAGTTCTTC.

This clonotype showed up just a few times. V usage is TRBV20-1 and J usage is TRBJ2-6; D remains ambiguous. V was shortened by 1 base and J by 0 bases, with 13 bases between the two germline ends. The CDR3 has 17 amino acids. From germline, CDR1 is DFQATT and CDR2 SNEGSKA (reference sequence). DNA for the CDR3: TGCAGTGCTAGAGTGCCTGCGGCGGCCTCTGGGGCCAACGTCCTGACTTTC. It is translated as CSARVPAAASGANVLTF.

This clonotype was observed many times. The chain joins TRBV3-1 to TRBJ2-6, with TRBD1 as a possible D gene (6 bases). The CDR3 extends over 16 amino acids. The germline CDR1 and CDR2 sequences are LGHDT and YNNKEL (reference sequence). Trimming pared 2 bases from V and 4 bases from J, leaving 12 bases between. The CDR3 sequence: CASSQFTGSGANVLTF. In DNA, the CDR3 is TGTGCCAGCAGCCAATTTACAGGGTCAGGGGCCAACGTCCTGACTTTC.

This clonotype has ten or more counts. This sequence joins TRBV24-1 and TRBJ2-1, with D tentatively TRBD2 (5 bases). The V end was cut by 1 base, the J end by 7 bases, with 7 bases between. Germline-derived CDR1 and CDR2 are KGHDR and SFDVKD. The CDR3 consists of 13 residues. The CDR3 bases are TGTGCCACCAGTGATTTCCCGGGGAATGAGCAGTTCTTC. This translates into CATSDFPGNEQFF.

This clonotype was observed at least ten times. This CDR3 reads CASRRRGAKTELFF. In DNA form, the CDR3 reads TGTGCCAGCAGGCGGCGGGGGGCCAAGACGGAGCTGTTTTTT. The genes are TRBV5-8 and TRBJ2-2; 8 bases map to TRBD2. The CDR3 covers 14 residues. Germline V gene sequence: CDR1 SGHTS, CDR2 YDEGEE. V was pared by 5 bases and J by 10 bases, with 10 bases of the junction left unmatched.

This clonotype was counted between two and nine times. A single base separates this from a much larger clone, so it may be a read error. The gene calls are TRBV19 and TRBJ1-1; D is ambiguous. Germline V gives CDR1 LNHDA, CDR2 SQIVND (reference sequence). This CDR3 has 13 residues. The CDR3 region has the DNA TGTGCCAGTAGTATAGTACGGAACACTGTAGCTTTCTTT. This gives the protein CASSIVRNTVAFF. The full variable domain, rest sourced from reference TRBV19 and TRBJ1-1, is DGGITQSPKYLFRKEGQNVTLSCEQNLNHDAMYWYRQDPGQGLRLIYYSQIVNDFQKGDIAEGYSVSREKKESFPLTVTSAQKNPTAFYLCASSIVRNTVAFFGQGTRLTVV.

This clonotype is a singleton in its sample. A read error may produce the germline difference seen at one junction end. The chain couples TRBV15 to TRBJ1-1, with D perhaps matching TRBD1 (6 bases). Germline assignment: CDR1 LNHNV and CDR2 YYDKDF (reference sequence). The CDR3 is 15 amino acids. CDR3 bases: TGTGCCACCAGGCGCGGGGGGGCGAGTAACACTGAAGCTTCCTTT. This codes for CATRRGGASNTEASF.